Listed below are T cell receptor beta chains from one sample, sequenced in a study of cytomegalovirus exposure and HLA in healthy donors. Produced via immunoSEQ multiplex PCR; TCRdb's table is partial and in-frame only. This table holds more than 80,000 clones, about 96% found once. The specimen sequenced was PBMCs. All receptors derive from a young woman in good health and CMV-seronegative. Each CDR3 is given with its conserved first and last residue. The D gene is left open where the match is weak. Clone size appears in some rows only: once, few, many, or a class for an expanded clone.

j_call d_call v_call clone_size cdr3_aa cdr3_nt
TRBJ2-1 TRBD2 TRBV6-5 - CASSYQGSGTNNEQFF TGTGCCAGCAGTTACCAGGGAAGCGGGACCAACAATGAGCAGTTCTTC
TRBJ1-1 TRBD1 TRBV28 - CASSLFVAGGLNTEAFF TGTGCCAGCAGTTTATTTGTGGCAGGGGGCCTGAACACTGAAGCTTTCTTT
TRBJ2-1 TRBD2 TRBV5-1 - CASSSGRASYNEQFF TGCGCCAGCAGCTCCGGGAGGGCCTCGTACAATGAGCAGTTCTTC
TRBJ2-7 - TRBV9 - CASSVAVGGGYEQYF TGTGCCAGCAGCGTCGCGGTGGGAGGAGGCTACGAGCAGTACTTC
TRBJ1-5 TRBD1 TRBV27 - CASRDAGGYGGNQPQHF TGTGCCAGCAGAGACGCAGGGGGCTATGGCGGCAATCAGCCCCAGCATTTT
TRBJ2-1 - TRBV6-1 - CASLKEGTGEQFF TGTGCCAGCCTAAAAGAGGGCACGGGTGAGCAGTTCTTC
TRBJ2-3 TRBD1 TRBV19 - CASSFGDRRDTQYF TGTGCCAGTAGTTTTGGGGACAGACGAGATACGCAGTATTTT
TRBJ2-7 TRBD2 TRBV5-4 - CASRASGSGSYEQYF TGTGCCAGCAGGGCCTCCGGGAGCGGGAGCTACGAGCAGTACTTC
TRBJ2-5 - TRBV10-3 - CANAGRPRETQYF TGTGCCAACGCGGGTAGACCGCGGGAGACCCAGTACTTC
TRBJ2-7 - TRBV20-1 - CSASRNYEQYF TGCAGTGCTAGTCGGAACTACGAGCAGTACTTC
TRBJ1-4 - TRBV7-9 - CASSLANREAEKLFF TGTGCCAGCAGCTTAGCGAACAGGGAAGCTGAAAAACTGTTTTTT
TRBJ2-7 TRBD2 TRBV27 - CASSPGLAGYEQYF TGTGCCAGCAGTCCCGGACTAGCGGGGTACGAGCAGTACTTC
TRBJ1-5 TRBD1 TRBV10-3 - CAISSPDRGSQPQHF TGTGCCATCAGCTCGCCGGACAGGGGAAGTCAGCCCCAGCATTTT
TRBJ1-5 - TRBV19 - CASSEDSFINPQHF TGTGCCAGTAGTGAGGACAGCTTTATCAATCCCCAGCATTTT
TRBJ2-6 - TRBV6-1 - CASSVVGAALGANVLTF TGTGCCAGCAGTGTCGTGGGAGCGGCGCTTGGGGCCAACGTCCTGACTTTC
TRBJ1-6 TRBD1 TRBV29-1 - CSAQGWRDSTLHF TGCAGCGCTCAAGGGTGGAGGGACAGCACCCTCCACTTT
TRBJ2-7 TRBD2 TRBV4-1 - CASSLGLAGGPGEQYF TGCGCCAGCAGCCTCGGATTAGCGGGAGGGCCAGGGGAGCAGTACTTC
TRBJ2-1 - TRBV5-4 - CASSQGGGGTGNEQFF TGTGCCAGCAGCCAGGGAGGGGGTGGGACAGGCAATGAGCAGTTCTTC
TRBJ2-7 - TRBV6-5 once CASSRQEPGHYEQYF TGTGCCAGCAGTCGCCAAGAACCGGGTCATTACGAGCAGTACTTC
TRBJ2-1 - TRBV14 - CASSLSPGDGTYEINEQFF TGTGCCAGCAGCCTCTCGCCGGGGGACGGGACGTATGAGATCAATGAGCAGTTCTTC
TRBJ1-4 - TRBV27 - CASSLGGLNEKLFF TGTGCCAGCAGTTTAGGGGGCCTAAATGAAAAACTGTTTTTT
TRBJ2-1 TRBD2 TRBV5-8 - CASSPAASGFYNEQFF TGTGCCAGCAGCCCCGCCGCTAGCGGGTTTTACAATGAGCAGTTCTTC
TRBJ2-1 - TRBV5-6 - CASSLWVGGAPGNEQFF TGTGCCAGCAGCTTGTGGGTTGGGGGGGCGCCCGGCAATGAGCAGTTCTTC
TRBJ2-1 TRBD2 TRBV7-6 - CASSTLADSYNEQFF TGTGCCAGCAGTACTCTAGCGGACTCCTACAATGAGCAGTTCTTC
TRBJ1-1 - TRBV7-2 - CASTPRGKAPEAFF TGTGCCAGCACCCCACGAGGGAAGGCCCCTGAAGCTTTCTTT
TRBJ1-5 - TRBV28 once CASTTGQIQYSNQPQHF TGTGCCAGCACCACTGGACAGATACAGTATAGCAATCAGCCCCAGCATTTT
TRBJ1-2 - TRBV29-1 once CSVEDPDYGYTF TGCAGCGTTGAAGATCCGGACTATGGCTACACCTTC
TRBJ1-2 TRBD1 TRBV6-1 - CATQGQGGDGYTF TGTGCCACCCAGGGACAGGGTGGAGATGGCTACACCTTC
TRBJ2-7 - TRBV6-5 - CASSPPGSISYEQYF TGTGCCAGCAGTCCTCCCGGGTCTATCTCCTACGAGCAGTACTTC